This record looks at one T cell receptor beta chain sequence and its context. The source of the sample is a study of OX40 agonist ivuxolimab in advanced cancers. Sequencing was performed with immunoSEQ multiplex PCR; in TCRdb, only in-frame clones are kept and a portion is missing. The sample has around 22,000 clones, 84% seen once. This receptor was obtained from an adult with an advanced solid tumor such as melanoma, head and neck, liver or kidney cancer. This material consisted of CD4+ or CD8+ T cells sorted from blood, taken in a trial of the OX40 agonist ivuxolimab.

The CDR3: CASSGEGAHSPLHF. DNA for the CDR3: TGTGCCAGCAGTGGGGAGGGGGCGCATTCACCCCTCCACTTT. The chain joins TRBV27 to TRBJ1-6, with 7 bases lining up with TRBD1. Germline V gives CDR1 MNHEY, CDR2 SMNVEV (reference sequence). With V trimmed by 5 bases and J by 8 bases, 6 bases remained unmatched. CDR3 length: 14 amino acids.